This record covers a single TCR beta chain. The germline gives CDR1 MGHRA, CDR2 YSYEKL. The CDR3 has 19 residues. V was clipped by 0 bases and J by 8 bases, with 28 bases between them. Sample time point: persistent/refractory GD, antithyroid drugs over 5 years with positive TRAb. Extracted RNA from PBMCs served as the source of the TCR library. These data belong to a study of regulatory T cells in long-lasting Graves disease. HTBI primers from iRepertoire and Arm-PCR of CDR3 regions yielded the TCR beta libraries. TCRdb re-called the multiplex PCR reads through MiXCR, storing one row per CDR3 protein. This repertoire shows 450,000 or so distinct CDR3 sequences, 22% found once; its top ten account for around 13%.

The source material was peripheral blood mononuclear cells (PBMCs), sampled when the disease was refractory, from a patient treated with antithyroid drugs. The V gene is TRBV4-1, the J gene TRBJ1-2; D is perhaps TRBD1 (5 bases). The sequence was obtained from a female donor with Graves disease. The DNA for the CDR3 is TGCGCCAGCAGCCAAGATACCCCCCGAGGGACCGGCCGTCAGCGAGGCTACACCTTC. Protein product: CASSQDTPRGTGRQRGYTF.